A single sample is the source of the 21 T cell receptor beta chains below, sequenced in a study of T cell changes during pregnancy in multiple sclerosis. The data were produced by immunoSEQ multiplex PCR, yet TCRdb's version contains in-frame clones alone and is incomplete. Of more than 70,000 clones listed, 92% are singletons. The source was peripheral blood, collected before pregnancy. The receptors stem from a female donor with multiple sclerosis, enrolled in a pregnancy study.

The chain carries TRBV6-1 and TRBJ2-1; 10 bases are a match to TRBD1. Germline V lookup: CDR1 MNHNS, CDR2 SASEGT. Losses at the gene ends were 3 bases for V and 3 bases for J; bases not matched to a gene: 2. The CDR3 loop spans 15 amino acids. The CDR3 protein is CASSDGTGDYNEQFF. The CDR3 nucleotides are TGTGCCAGCAGTGACGGGACAGGGGACTACAATGAGCAGTTCTTC.

This chain links TRBV7-2 with TRBJ2-7; D unclear. Germline CDR1 and CDR2: SGHTA and FQGNSA. Trimming left V 0 bases short and J 3 bases short, with 6 bases between. This CDR3 has 13 amino acids. The CDR3 sequence is CASSLATYYEQYF. The CDR3, as DNA: TGTGCCAGCAGCTTAGCGACATACTACGAGCAGTACTTC.

The chain carries TRBV19 and TRBJ2-2; 10 nucleotides align to TRBD2. The germline gives CDR1 LNHDA, CDR2 SQIVND (reference sequence). The CDR3 runs to 14 residues. V lost 7 bases and J lost 3; bases outside the gene matches: 2. The DNA of the CDR3 is TGTGCCAGTATTGGACTAGCGGACACCGGGGAGCTGTTTTTT. Translating gives CASIGLADTGELFF.

This sequence joins TRBV15 and TRBJ2-5, with D maybe TRBD2 (7 bases). The CDR3 spans 15 residues. Trimming shortened V by 6 bases and J by 5 bases, and 19 bases separated the two germline ends. Per germline, CDR1 LNHNV and CDR2 YYDKDF (reference sequence). CDR3 nucleotide sequence: TGTGCCACCAGGGGGGGGCAGGGAATAGGGGAGACCCAGTACTTC. Encoded protein: CATRGGQGIGETQYF.

This clone has more than one count but fewer than ten. This chain joins TRBV7-9 and TRBJ1-5; 7 bases are a match to TRBD1. The CDR3 has 15 residues. V shed 1 base, J shed 5 bases, and the junction held 5 bases outside the gene matches. Germline assignment: CDR1 SEHNR and CDR2 FQNEAQ (reference sequence). CDR3 in amino acids: CASSLGQGDYQPQHF. The DNA of the CDR3 is TGTGCCAGCAGCTTAGGACAGGGAGACTATCAGCCCCAGCATTTT. The complete variable domain, with remaining parts taken from reference TRBV7-9 and TRBJ1-5, reads DTGVSQNPRHKITKRGQNVTFRCDPISEHNRLYWYRQTLGQGPEFLTYFQNEAQLEKSRLLSDRFSAERPKGSFSTLEIQRTEQGDSAMYLCASSLGQGDYQPQHFGDGTRLSIL.

This chain links TRBV7-9 with TRBJ1-4; 10 positions match TRBD1. The CDR3 covers 19 residues. The trim removed 0 bases at V and 3 bases at J, leaving 10 bases unmatched. Germline V gene data show CDR1 as SEHNR and CDR2 as FQNEAQ (reference sequence). As DNA, the CDR3 is TGTGCCAGCAGCTTAGCGCGGGGACAGGGGCCTGGAGCTAATGAAAAACTGTTTTTT. Translating it yields CASSLARGQGPGANEKLFF.

The genes are TRBV30 and TRBJ2-3; 8 bases align to TRBD2. The trim removed 7 bases at V and 0 bases at J, leaving 6 bases unmatched. Per germline, CDR1 GTSNPN and CDR2 SVGIG (reference sequence). The CDR3 covers 14 residues. CDR3 sequence (DNA): TGTGCCTCCTCTCGGGGGGGCAGCACAGATACGCAGTATTTT. This encodes CASSRGGSTDTQYF.

This rearrangement joins TRBV4-2 to TRBJ2-3; D not resolved. V lost 0 bases and J lost 2, with 6 bases in between. The CDR3 loop spans 14 amino acids. CDR1 LGHNA and CDR2 YNFKEQ come from the germline V gene. The CDR3 DNA sequence: TGTGCCAGCAGCCAAGACGCTATCACAGATACGCAGTATTTT. It yields the protein CASSQDAITDTQYF.

CDR3: CASSILAYNEQFF. The CDR3 DNA reads TGTGCCAGCAGCATCTTAGCATACAATGAGCAGTTCTTC. The rearrangement uses TRBV7-2 and TRBJ2-1; D is uncertain. This CDR3 comprises 13 residues. CDR1 and CDR2 (germline): SGHTA, FQGNSA. Trimming left V 5 bases short and J 4 bases short, with 9 bases between.

The V and J genes are TRBV2 and TRBJ2-7; D call uncertain. The V end was cut by 8 bases, the J end by 2 bases, with 4 bases between. CDR1 is SNHLY, CDR2 FYNNEI, per germline. CDR3 size: 10 residues. The CDR3, as DNA: TGTGCCAGCGGGCCCTACGAGCAGTACTTC. It translates to CASGPYEQYF.

The chain is built from TRBV6-5 and TRBJ1-3; TRBD1 might be the D (5 bases). Trimming pared 0 bases from V and 2 bases from J, leaving 11 bases between. Per germline, CDR1 MNHEY and CDR2 SVGAGI. The CDR3 is 16 amino acids. CDR3 sequence (DNA): TGTGCCAGCAGTTACTCGTCAGGGATGGCTGGAAACACCATATATTTT. The encoded protein is CASSYSSGMAGNTIYF.

V gene TRBV7-2 combines with J gene TRBJ2-7; no clear D gene. The V gene lost 5 bases and the J gene lost 2 bases, with 13 bases spanning the gap. Looked up from germline, CDR1 is SGHTA and CDR2 is FQGNSA. The length of the CDR3 is 14 residues. CDR3 protein: CASSPVPGAYEQYF. For the CDR3, the DNA is TGTGCCAGCAGCCCCGTCCCCGGAGCCTACGAGCAGTACTTC.

This chain joins TRBV2 and TRBJ2-2; D is perhaps TRBD2 (7 bases). The germline CDR1 and CDR2 sequences are SNHLY and FYNNEI. The CDR3 runs to 16 residues. Trimming shortened V by 1 base and J by 1 base, and 10 bases separated the two germline ends. CDR3 amino acids: CASSEEGGVNTGELFF. As DNA, the CDR3 is TGTGCCAGCAGTGAAGAGGGGGGGGTGAACACCGGGGAGCTGTTTTTT.

The chain couples TRBV11-3 to TRBJ1-4; TRBD1 is a possible D gene (6 bases). The CDR3 contains 13 residues. V was shortened by 8 bases and J by 5 bases, with 12 bases between the two germline ends. CDR1 and CDR2 (germline): SGHNT, YENEEA. As DNA, the CDR3 is TGTGCCAGCGCCCGGGACACCAATGAAAAACTGTTTTTT. Protein sequence: CASARDTNEKLFF.

As DNA, the CDR3 is TGTGCCTGGAACCTACTAGCTGGGAGCGGGGAGCTGTTTTTT. It encodes CAWNLLAGSGELFF. This chain joins TRBV30 and TRBJ2-2, with D possibly TRBD2 on 6 matching bases. This CDR3 comprises 14 residues. Germline V gives CDR1 GTSNPN, CDR2 SVGIG (reference sequence). The V gene lost 4 bases and the J gene lost 7 bases, with 16 bases spanning the gap. Variable domain in full (rest from reference TRBV30 and TRBJ2-2): SQTIHQWPATLVQPVGSPLSLECTVEGTSNPNLYWYRQAAGRGLQLLFYSVGIGQISSEVPQNLSASRPQDRQFILSSKKLLLSDSGFYLCAWNLLAGSGELFFGEGSRLTVL.

The J gene is TRBJ2-7, the V gene TRBV23-1, with 8 bases lining up with TRBD2. TRBV23-1 is an ORF for which the function is uncertain. J gave up 2 bases and V 3 bases, and 6 bases lay outside the gene matches. This CDR3 has 15 residues. DNA for the CDR3: TGCGCCAGCAGTCATAAAGCGGGAGCGGCCTACGAGCAGTACTTC. It is translated as CASSHKAGAAYEQYF.

The rearrangement uses TRBV9 and TRBJ2-1; the match to TRBD1 covers 9 bases. The V gene end was trimmed by 3 bases and the J gene end by 6 bases; junction bases not matched to a gene: 7. From germline, CDR1 is SGDLS and CDR2 YYNGEE. This CDR3 spans 15 amino acids. The CDR3 DNA sequence: TGTGCCAGCAGCGACCGGGACAGGGAGGTCAATGAGCAGTTCTTC. This sequence encodes CASSDRDREVNEQFF.

The chain couples TRBV18 to TRBJ2-7, with TRBD1 matching over 7 bases. CDR3 length equals 15 residues. Trimming took 2 bases from V and 0 from J; bases not matched to a gene: 4. Per the germline V gene, CDR1 is KGHSH and CDR2 is LQKENI. The DNA for the CDR3 is TGTGCCAGCTCACCATTGGGGACAGACTCCTACGAGCAGTACTTC. Amino acid sequence: CASSPLGTDSYEQYF.

With respect to this clone: Because the CDR3's place on the DNA is in doubt, the DNA is left out and the CDR3 is given as listed by TCRdb. The J gene is TRBJ1-3, the V gene TRBV6-1. The CDR3 has 15 amino acids, counting both end residues. The germline V gene encodes CDR1 MNHNS and CDR2 SASEGT. CDR3 amino acids: CASILDGSSGNTIYF.

This clone was seen only once. The chain links TRBV4-3 to TRBJ1-1; D is ambiguous. CDR1 and CDR2 from the germline V gene are LGHNA and YSLEER. Trimming removed 3 bases from V and 8 bases from J, with 7 bases in between. The CDR3 has 11 residues. The CDR3 nucleotides are TGCGCCAGCAGCCAGAACAGCGAAGCTTTCTTT. This sequence encodes CASSQNSEAFF.

V usage is TRBV4-2 and J usage is TRBJ2-1, with 9 bases identical to TRBD2. With V trimmed by 0 bases and J by 7 bases, 7 bases remained unmatched. The germline V gene encodes CDR1 LGHNA and CDR2 YNFKEQ. The CDR3 is 16 residues long. The CDR3 DNA reads as TGTGCCAGCAGCCAAGATATCGAAGCGGGAGGAAATGAGCAGTTCTTC. This gives the protein CASSQDIEAGGNEQFF.